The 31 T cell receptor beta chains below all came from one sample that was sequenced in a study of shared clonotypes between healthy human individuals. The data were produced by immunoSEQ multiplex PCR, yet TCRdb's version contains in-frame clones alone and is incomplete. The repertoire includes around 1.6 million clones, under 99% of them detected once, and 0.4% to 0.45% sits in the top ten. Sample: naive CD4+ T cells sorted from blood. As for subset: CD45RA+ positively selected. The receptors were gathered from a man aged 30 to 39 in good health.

The CDR3 here is CAWSPSLAGDNEQFF. The CDR3 nucleotides are TGTGCCTGGAGTCCCTCATTAGCGGGAGACAATGAGCAGTTCTTC. The chain carries TRBV30 and TRBJ2-1; 9 nucleotides agree with TRBD2. From germline, CDR1 is GTSNPN and CDR2 SVGIG (reference sequence). J gave up 5 bases and V 2 bases, and 7 bases lay outside the gene matches. The CDR3 loop spans 15 amino acids.

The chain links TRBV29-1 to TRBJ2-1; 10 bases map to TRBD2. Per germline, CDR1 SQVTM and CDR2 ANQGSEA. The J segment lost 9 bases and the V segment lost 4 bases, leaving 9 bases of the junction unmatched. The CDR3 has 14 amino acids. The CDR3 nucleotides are TGCAGCGTTGGAAGTCTAGCGGGAGCTGGTGAGCAGTTCTTC. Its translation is CSVGSLAGAGEQFF.

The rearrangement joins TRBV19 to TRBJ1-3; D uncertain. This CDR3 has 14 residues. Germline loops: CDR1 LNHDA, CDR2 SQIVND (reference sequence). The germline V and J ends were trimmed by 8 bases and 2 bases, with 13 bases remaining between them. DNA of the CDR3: TGTGCCAGTTCGCTCGGCCGGACTGGAAACACCATATATTTT. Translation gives CASSLGRTGNTIYF.

This chain's CDR3 is CASSFLTSGSEQYF. The CDR3 region has the DNA TGTGCCAGCAGCTTTTTAACTAGCGGGTCCGAGCAGTACTTC. The chain links TRBV5-4 to TRBJ2-7; TRBD2 matches 9 bases. The CDR3 is 14 residues long. CDR1 and CDR2 (germline): SGHNT, YYREEE (reference sequence). V was clipped by 2 bases and J by 6 bases; unmatched bases: 6.

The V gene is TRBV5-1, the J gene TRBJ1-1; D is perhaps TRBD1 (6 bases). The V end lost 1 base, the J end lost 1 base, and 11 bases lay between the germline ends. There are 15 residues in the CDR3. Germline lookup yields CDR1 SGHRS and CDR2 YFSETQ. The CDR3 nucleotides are TGCGCCAGCAGCTTGCTACAGGGTTCGAACACTGAAGCTTTCTTT. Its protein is CASSLLQGSNTEAFF.

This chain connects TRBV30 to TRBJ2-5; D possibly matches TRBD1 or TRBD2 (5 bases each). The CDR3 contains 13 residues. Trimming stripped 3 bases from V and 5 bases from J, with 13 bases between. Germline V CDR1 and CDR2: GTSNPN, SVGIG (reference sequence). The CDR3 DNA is TGTGCCTGGAGGGAAGCAGGGAGCGAGACCCAGTACTTC. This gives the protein CAWREAGSETQYF.

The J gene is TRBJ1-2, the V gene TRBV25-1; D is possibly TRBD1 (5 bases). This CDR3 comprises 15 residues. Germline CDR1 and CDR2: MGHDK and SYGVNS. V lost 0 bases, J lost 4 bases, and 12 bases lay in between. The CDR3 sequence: CASSEYGVGGYGYTF. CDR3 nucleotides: TGTGCCAGCAGTGAATACGGCGTTGGGGGCTATGGCTACACCTTC.

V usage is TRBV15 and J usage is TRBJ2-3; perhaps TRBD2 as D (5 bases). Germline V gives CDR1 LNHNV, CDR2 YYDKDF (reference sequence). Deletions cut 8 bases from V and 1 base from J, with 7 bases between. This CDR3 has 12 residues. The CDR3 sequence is CATAGRTDTQYF. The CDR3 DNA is TGTGCCACCGCGGGCCGCACAGATACGCAGTATTTT.

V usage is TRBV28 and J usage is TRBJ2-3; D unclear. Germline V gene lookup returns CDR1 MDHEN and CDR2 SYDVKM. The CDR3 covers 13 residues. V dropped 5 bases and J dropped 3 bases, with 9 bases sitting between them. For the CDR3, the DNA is TGTGCCAGCAGTCAATGGGGTACAGATACGCAGTATTTT. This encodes CASSQWGTDTQYF.

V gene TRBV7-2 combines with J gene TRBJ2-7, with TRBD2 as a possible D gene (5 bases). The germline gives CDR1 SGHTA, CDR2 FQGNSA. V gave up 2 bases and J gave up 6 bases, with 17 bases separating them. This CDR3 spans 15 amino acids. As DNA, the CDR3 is TGTGCCAGCAGCTTATCGGCTAGCCCCGAGGTCGAGCAGTACTTC. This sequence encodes CASSLSASPEVEQYF.

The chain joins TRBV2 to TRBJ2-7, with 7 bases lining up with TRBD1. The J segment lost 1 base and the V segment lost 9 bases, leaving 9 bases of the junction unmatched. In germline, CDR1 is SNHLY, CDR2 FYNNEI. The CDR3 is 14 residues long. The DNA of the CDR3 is TGTGCCAGTAGAGAGACAGGGTCTTCCTACGAGCAGTACTTC. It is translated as CASRETGSSYEQYF. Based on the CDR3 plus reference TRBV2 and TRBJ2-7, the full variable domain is EPEVTQTPSHQVTQMGQEVILRCVPISNHLYFYWYRQILGQKVEFLVSFYNNEISEKSEIFDDQFSVERPDGSNFTLKIRSTKLEDSAMYFCASRETGSSYEQYFGPGTRLTVT.

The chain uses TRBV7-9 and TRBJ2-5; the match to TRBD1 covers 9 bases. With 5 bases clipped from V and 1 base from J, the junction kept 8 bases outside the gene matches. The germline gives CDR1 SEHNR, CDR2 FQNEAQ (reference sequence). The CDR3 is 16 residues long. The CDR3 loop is CASSEDRGFAQETQYF. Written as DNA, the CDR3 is TGTGCCAGCAGCGAGGACAGGGGCTTCGCCCAAGAGACCCAGTACTTC.

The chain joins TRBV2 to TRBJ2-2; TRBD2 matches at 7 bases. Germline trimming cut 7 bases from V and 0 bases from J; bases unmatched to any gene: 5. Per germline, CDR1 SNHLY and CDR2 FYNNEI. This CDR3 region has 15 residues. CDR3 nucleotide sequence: TGTGCCAGCAAAAGCGGGGCTACGAACACCGGGGAGCTGTTTTTT. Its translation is CASKSGATNTGELFF.

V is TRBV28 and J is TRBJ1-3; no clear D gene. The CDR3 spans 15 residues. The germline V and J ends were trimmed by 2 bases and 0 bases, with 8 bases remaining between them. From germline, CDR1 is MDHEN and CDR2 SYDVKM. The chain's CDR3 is CASSLMRSSGNTIYF. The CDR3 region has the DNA TGTGCCAGCAGTTTAATGAGGAGCTCTGGAAACACCATATATTTT. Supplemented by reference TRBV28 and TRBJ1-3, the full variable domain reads DVKVTQSSRYLVKRTGEKVFLECVQDMDHENMFWYRQDPGLGLRLIYFSYDVKMKEKGDIPEGYSVSREKKERFSLILESASTNQTSMYLCASSLMRSSGNTIYFGEGSWLTVV.

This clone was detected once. CDR3 sequence (DNA): TGTGCCAGCAGCTTAGTACAGGGGGCTGAAGCTTTCTTT. This encodes CASSLVQGAEAFF. The chain joins TRBV7-9 to TRBJ1-1; 8 bases map to TRBD1. CDR1 and CDR2 (germline): SEHNR, FQNEAQ (reference sequence). The CDR3 contains 13 residues. V lost 1 base, J lost 6 bases, and 1 base stayed unmatched.

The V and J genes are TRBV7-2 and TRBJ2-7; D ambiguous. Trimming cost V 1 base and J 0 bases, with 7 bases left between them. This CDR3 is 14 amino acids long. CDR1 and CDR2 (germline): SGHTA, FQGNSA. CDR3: CASSLEASSYEQYF. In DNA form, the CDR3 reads TGTGCCAGCAGCTTAGAGGCATCCTCCTACGAGCAGTACTTC.

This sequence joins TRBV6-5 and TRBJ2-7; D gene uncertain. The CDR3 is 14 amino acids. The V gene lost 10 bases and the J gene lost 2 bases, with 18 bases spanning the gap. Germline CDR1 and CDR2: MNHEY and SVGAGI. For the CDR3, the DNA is TGTGCCACCTGGAAGAGTTCTCAGCCCTACGAGCAGTACTTC. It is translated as CATWKSSQPYEQYF.

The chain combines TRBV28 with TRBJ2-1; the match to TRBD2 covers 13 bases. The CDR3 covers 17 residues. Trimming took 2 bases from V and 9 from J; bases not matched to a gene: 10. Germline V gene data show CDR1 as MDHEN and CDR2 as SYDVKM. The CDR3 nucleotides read TGTGCCAGCAGTTTAAAGGGGACTAGCGGGGCTACAAGTGAGCAGTTCTTC. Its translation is CASSLKGTSGATSEQFF.

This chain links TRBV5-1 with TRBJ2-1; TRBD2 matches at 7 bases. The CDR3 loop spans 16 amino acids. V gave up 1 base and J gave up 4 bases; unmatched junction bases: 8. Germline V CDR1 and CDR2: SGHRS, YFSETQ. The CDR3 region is CASSLRSSGAYNEQFF. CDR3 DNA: TGCGCCAGCAGCTTGCGTTCTAGCGGAGCGTACAATGAGCAGTTCTTC.

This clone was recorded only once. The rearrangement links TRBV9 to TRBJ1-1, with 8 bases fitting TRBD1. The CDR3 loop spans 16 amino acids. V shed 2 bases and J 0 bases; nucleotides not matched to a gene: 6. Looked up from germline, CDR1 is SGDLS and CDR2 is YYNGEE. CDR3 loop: CASSVDRGNMNTEAFF. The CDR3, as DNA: TGTGCCAGCAGCGTTGACAGGGGAAACATGAACACTGAAGCTTTCTTT.

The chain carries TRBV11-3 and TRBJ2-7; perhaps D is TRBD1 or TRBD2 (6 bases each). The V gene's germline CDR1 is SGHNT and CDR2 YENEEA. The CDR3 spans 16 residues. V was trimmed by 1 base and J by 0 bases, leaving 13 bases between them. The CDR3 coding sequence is TGTGCCAGCAGCTTAGGGGGGGCGGAGAGCTCCTACGAGCAGTACTTC. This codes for CASSLGGAESSYEQYF.

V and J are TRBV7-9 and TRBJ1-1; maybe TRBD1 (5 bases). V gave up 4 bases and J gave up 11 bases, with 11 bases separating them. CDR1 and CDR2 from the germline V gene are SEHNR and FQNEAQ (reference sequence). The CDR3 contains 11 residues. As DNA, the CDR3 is TGTGCCAGCAGCTCTCAGGGAGAGGCTTTCTTT. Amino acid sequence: CASSSQGEAFF.

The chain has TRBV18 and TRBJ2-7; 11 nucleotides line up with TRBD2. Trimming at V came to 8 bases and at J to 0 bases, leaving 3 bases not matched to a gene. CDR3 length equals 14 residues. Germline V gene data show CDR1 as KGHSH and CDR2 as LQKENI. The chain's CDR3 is CASVTSGSSYEQYF. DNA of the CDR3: TGTGCCAGCGTTACTAGCGGGAGCTCCTACGAGCAGTACTTC.

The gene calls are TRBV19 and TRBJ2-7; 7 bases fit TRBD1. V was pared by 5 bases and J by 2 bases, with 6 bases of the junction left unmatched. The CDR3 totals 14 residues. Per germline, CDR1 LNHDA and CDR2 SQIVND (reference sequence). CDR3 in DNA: TGTGCCAGTAGTCCCAGGACAGGCCCCTACGAGCAGTACTTC. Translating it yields CASSPRTGPYEQYF.

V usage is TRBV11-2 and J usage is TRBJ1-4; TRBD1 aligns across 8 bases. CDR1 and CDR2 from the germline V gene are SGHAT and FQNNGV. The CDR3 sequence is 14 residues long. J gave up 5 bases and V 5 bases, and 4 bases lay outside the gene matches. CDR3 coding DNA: TGTGCCAGCAGCCCGTACAGGGGGAATGAAAAACTGTTTTTT. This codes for CASSPYRGNEKLFF.

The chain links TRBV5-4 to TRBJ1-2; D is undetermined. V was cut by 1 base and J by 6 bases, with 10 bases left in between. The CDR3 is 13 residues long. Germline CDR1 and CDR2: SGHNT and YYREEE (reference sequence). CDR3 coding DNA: TGTGCCAGCAGCTTGCCCCAGCCGAATGGCTACACCTTC. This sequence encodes CASSLPQPNGYTF.

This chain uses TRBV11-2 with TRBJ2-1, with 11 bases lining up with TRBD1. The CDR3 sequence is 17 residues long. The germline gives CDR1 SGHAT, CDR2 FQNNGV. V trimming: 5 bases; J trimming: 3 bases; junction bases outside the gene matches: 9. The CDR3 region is CASSRRTGTGGYNEQFF. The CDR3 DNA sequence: TGTGCCAGCAGCCGACGGACCGGGACAGGGGGCTACAATGAGCAGTTCTTC.

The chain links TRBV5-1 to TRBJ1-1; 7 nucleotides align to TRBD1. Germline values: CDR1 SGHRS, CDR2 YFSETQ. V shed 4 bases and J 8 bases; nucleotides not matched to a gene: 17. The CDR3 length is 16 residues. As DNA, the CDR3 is TGCGCCAGCAGCCCGGAGGGGACAGTTAAAGGTGGGGAAGCTTTCTTT. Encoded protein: CASSPEGTVKGGEAFF. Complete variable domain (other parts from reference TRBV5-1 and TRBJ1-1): KAGVTQTPRYLIKTRGQQVTLSCSPISGHRSVSWYQQTPGQGLQFLFEYFSETQRNKGNFPGRFSGRQFSNSRSEMNVSTLELGDSALYLCASSPEGTVKGGEAFFGQGTRLTVV.

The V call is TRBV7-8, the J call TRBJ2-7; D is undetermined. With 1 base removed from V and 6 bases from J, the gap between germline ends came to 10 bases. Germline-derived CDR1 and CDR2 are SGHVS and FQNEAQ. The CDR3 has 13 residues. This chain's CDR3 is CASSLGVLGEQYF. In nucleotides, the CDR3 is TGTGCCAGCAGCTTAGGGGTTTTAGGCGAGCAGTACTTC.

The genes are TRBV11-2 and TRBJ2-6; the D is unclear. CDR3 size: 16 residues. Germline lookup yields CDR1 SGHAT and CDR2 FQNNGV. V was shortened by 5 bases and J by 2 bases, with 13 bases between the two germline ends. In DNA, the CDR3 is TGTGCCAGCAGCAAAGGATTTGGGGCTGGGGCCAACGTCCTGACTTTC. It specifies CASSKGFGAGANVLTF.

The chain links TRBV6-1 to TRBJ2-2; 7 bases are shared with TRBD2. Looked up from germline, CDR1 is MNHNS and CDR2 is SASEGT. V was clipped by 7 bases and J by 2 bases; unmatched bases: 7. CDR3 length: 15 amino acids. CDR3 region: CASIGRQLNTGELFF. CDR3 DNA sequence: TGTGCCAGCATCGGGAGGCAGCTTAACACCGGGGAGCTGTTTTTT.